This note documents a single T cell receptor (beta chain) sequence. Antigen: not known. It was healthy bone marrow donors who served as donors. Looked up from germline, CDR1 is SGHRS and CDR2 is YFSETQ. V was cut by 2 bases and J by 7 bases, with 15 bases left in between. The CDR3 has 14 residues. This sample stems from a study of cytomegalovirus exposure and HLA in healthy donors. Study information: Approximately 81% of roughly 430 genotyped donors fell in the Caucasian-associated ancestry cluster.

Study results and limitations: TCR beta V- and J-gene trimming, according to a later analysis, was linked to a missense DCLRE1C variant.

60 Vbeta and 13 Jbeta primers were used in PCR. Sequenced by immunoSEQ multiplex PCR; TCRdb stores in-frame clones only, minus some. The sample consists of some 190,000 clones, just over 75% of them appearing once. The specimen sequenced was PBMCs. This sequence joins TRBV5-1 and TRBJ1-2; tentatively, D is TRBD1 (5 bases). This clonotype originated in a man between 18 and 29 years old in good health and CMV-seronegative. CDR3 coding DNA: TGCGCCAGCAGCTTACCGGGACTCAGGAGTGGCTACACCTTC. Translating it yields CASSLPGLRSGYTF.